The 23 T cell receptor beta chains presented below share a single source sample, sequenced in a study of T cell responses to AZD1222 COVID-19 vaccine. Sequencing was performed with immunoSEQ multiplex PCR; in TCRdb, only in-frame clones are kept and a portion is missing. This sample yields tens of thousands of clones, of which over 70% are seen a single time; around 15% belongs to the top ten. Specimen: peripheral blood, collected on day 0 of AZD1222 vaccination. Source of these receptors: an adult in good health.

The chain joins TRBV9 to TRBJ2-3, with 11 nucleotides matching TRBD1. V shed 3 bases and J 3 bases; nucleotides not matched to a gene: 3. This CDR3 region has 15 residues. Looked up from germline, CDR1 is SGDLS and CDR2 is YYNGEE. The CDR3 DNA follows: TGTGCCAGCAGCGCGGGGACAGGGGGGACAGATACGCAGTATTTT. This codes for CASSAGTGGTDTQYF.

V gene TRBV2 combines with J gene TRBJ2-1, with TRBD2 matching over 9 bases. CDR3 length: 12 residues. The germline gives CDR1 SNHLY, CDR2 FYNNEI. The V and J ends lost 6 bases and 8 bases, in that order; junction bases with no gene match: 2. CDR3 loop: CASRLAGHEQFF. As DNA, the CDR3 is TGTGCCAGCAGGCTAGCGGGACATGAGCAGTTCTTC.

This chain connects TRBV12-3 or TRBV12-4 to TRBJ1-1; 7 nucleotides line up with TRBD1. The CDR3 loop spans 13 amino acids. V trimming: 5 bases; J trimming: 13 bases; junction bases outside the gene matches: 13. CDR3: CASSRKSDRVDFF. The CDR3 bases are TGTGCCAGCAGTCGAAAATCCGACAGGGTTGATTTCTTT.

V gene TRBV6-5 combines with J gene TRBJ2-5; D is ambiguous. V was clipped by 5 bases and J by 0 bases, with 7 bases between them. Per the germline V gene, CDR1 is MNHEY and CDR2 is SVGAGI. The CDR3 is 13 amino acids. The CDR3 region has the DNA TGTGCCAGCAGTACCCCGTACCAAGAGACCCAGTACTTC. It specifies CASSTPYQETQYF.

With regard to this clone: The same CDR3 can be traced to other DNA sequences in this sample. V usage is TRBV13 and J usage is TRBJ1-2; TRBD1 matches at 8 bases. The trim removed 5 bases at V and 2 bases at J, leaving 4 bases unmatched. CDR1 is PRHDT, CDR2 FYEKMQ, per germline (reference sequence). The CDR3 spans 14 residues. The CDR3, as DNA: TGTGCCAGCAGCCTCGGGACAGGCAACTATGGCTACACCTTC. Protein sequence: CASSLGTGNYGYTF.

The chain combines TRBV5-5 with TRBJ2-6; D remains ambiguous. This CDR3 region has 16 residues. CDR1 and CDR2 from the germline V gene are SGHKS and YYEKEE (reference sequence). V lost 4 bases and J 0 bases, leaving 11 bases between the germline ends. The CDR3 loop reads CASSARPLSGANVLTF. CDR3 nucleotides: TGTGCCAGCAGCGCTCGACCGCTCTCTGGGGCCAACGTCCTGACTTTC. Looking up the rest from reference TRBV5-5 and TRBJ2-6 gives the full variable domain: DAGVTQSPTHLIKTRGQQVTLRCSPISGHKSVSWYQQVLGQGPQFIFQYYEKEERGRGNFPDRFSARQFPNYSSELNVNALLLGDSALYLCASSARPLSGANVLTFGAGSRLTVL.

This clone was detected only a few times. The J gene is TRBJ2-3, the V gene TRBV27, with a tentative D call TRBD1 (5 bases). The CDR3 totals 16 residues. The germline V and J ends were trimmed by 2 bases and 2 bases, with 14 bases remaining between them. Germline CDR1 and CDR2: MNHEY and SMNVEV (reference sequence). The CDR3 is CASSLAPSTVTDTQYF. The CDR3 region has the DNA TGTGCCAGCAGTTTAGCCCCCTCGACAGTCACAGATACGCAGTATTTT.

This chain connects TRBV5-4 to TRBJ1-2; D might be TRBD1 (5 bases). The V gene's germline CDR1 is SGHNT and CDR2 YYREEE (reference sequence). The CDR3 contains 16 residues. V lost 4 bases, J lost 1 base, and 17 bases lay in between. The CDR3 region has the DNA TGTGCCAGCAGCCATGGGGGGGATATAAATAACTATGGCTACACCTTC. It codes for CASSHGGDINNYGYTF. The full variable domain, completed using reference TRBV5-4 and TRBJ1-2, is ETGVTQSPTHLIKTRGQQVTLRCSSQSGHNTVSWYQQALGQGPQFIFQYYREEENGRGNFPPRFSGLQFPNYSSELNVNALELDDSALYLCASSHGGDINNYGYTFGSGTRLTVV.

The V gene is TRBV11-2, the J gene TRBJ1-3; tentatively, D is TRBD1 (5 bases). CDR3 length equals 15 residues. Germline V gene data show CDR1 as SGHAT and CDR2 as FQNNGV. V was shortened by 6 bases and J by 0 bases, with 12 bases between the two germline ends. The CDR3 DNA follows: TGTGCCAGCAGATCCACAGGATTCTCTGGAAACACCATATATTTT. It translates to CASRSTGFSGNTIYF.

The V gene is TRBV7-2, the J gene TRBJ2-7; 9 bases line up with TRBD1. CDR3 length: 15 residues. The V segment lost 0 bases and the J segment 3 bases; nucleotides outside the gene matches: 3. Germline-derived CDR1 and CDR2 are SGHTA and FQGNSA. CDR3 amino acids: CASSLAGTGLYEQYF. CDR3 DNA sequence: TGTGCCAGCAGCTTAGCGGGGACAGGGCTCTACGAGCAGTACTTC.

J is TRBJ2-7 and V is TRBV3-1 (or the pseudogene TRBV3-2); 10 bases match TRBD2. This CDR3 has 15 amino acids. Germline V CDR1 and CDR2: LGHDT, YNNKEL (reference sequence). V trimming: 0 bases; J trimming: 7 bases; junction bases outside the gene matches: 6. CDR3 in DNA: TGTGCCAGCAGCCAAGATTGGACTAGCGGTGAGGAGCAGTACTTC. Amino acids: CASSQDWTSGEEQYF.

CDR3 in amino acids: CAISDPHSNQPQHF. In DNA, the CDR3 is TGTGCCATCAGTGACCCCCATAGCAATCAGCCCCAGCATTTT. The V gene is TRBV10-3, the J gene TRBJ1-5; the D is unclear. Germline V gives CDR1 ENHRY, CDR2 SYGVKD. This CDR3 comprises 14 residues. Trimming left V 3 bases short and J 0 bases short, with 6 bases between.

This chain uses TRBV7-9 with TRBJ2-7, with 11 bases aligning to TRBD2. The CDR3 runs to 16 residues. The germline CDR1 and CDR2 sequences are SEHNR and FQNEAQ (reference sequence). J gave up 8 bases and V 7 bases, and 16 bases lay outside the gene matches. The CDR3 protein is CASTEVLAGGLRKQYF. CDR3 nucleotides: TGTGCCAGCACCGAAGTCCTAGCGGGGGGACTACGCAAGCAGTACTTC.

The J gene is TRBJ2-1, the V gene TRBV24-1; 12 positions agree with TRBD2. From germline, CDR1 is KGHDR and CDR2 SFDVKD. Trimming removed 3 bases from V and 8 bases from J; junction bases left unmatched: 7. The CDR3 extends over 16 amino acids. CDR3 sequence (DNA): TGTGCCACCAGTGATAGACTAGCGGGAGCCTTCGATGAGCAGTTCTTC. Translation gives CATSDRLAGAFDEQFF.

The chain couples TRBV6-5 to TRBJ2-7, with D possibly matching TRBD1 (5 bases). This CDR3 spans 13 amino acids. The germline CDR1 and CDR2 sequences are MNHEY and SVGAGI. V gave up 7 bases and J gave up 6 bases, with 16 bases separating them. The CDR3 spells CASNRQPTGEQYF. The CDR3 DNA reads TGTGCCAGCAACCGACAGCCCACCGGCGAGCAGTACTTC.

The genes are TRBV6-6 and TRBJ1-5; D is uncertain. V lost 0 bases to trimming and J lost 7 bases, with 13 bases between them. This CDR3 is built from 15 residues. Germline V gene lookup returns CDR1 MNHNY and CDR2 SVGAGI (reference sequence). The DNA for the CDR3 is TGTGCCAGCAGTTACTCGTACGGGTCCGGGCAGCCCCAGCATTTT. Residues: CASSYSYGSGQPQHF.

The rearrangement links TRBV7-9 to TRBJ1-2; the D is unclear. V lost 5 bases, J lost 4 bases, and 8 bases lay in between. This CDR3 spans 12 amino acids. Germline values: CDR1 SEHNR, CDR2 FQNEAQ (reference sequence). CDR3 DNA sequence: TGTGCCAGCAGCCGCCCGCCCTATGGCTACACCTTC. This translates into CASSRPPYGYTF.

The rearrangement links TRBV12-5 to TRBJ1-1; D is unclear. CDR3 size: 13 residues. Germline V gives CDR1 LGHNT, CDR2 FRNRAP. Trimming stripped 0 bases from V and 5 bases from J, with 7 bases between. Written as DNA, the CDR3 is TGTGCTAGTGGTTTGGTATACTCTACTGAAGCTTTCTTT. Protein: CASGLVYSTEAFF.

This clone came up once. This chain links TRBV29-1 with TRBJ1-3; D call uncertain. This CDR3 has 17 amino acids. Germline V CDR1 and CDR2: SQVTM, ANQGSEA. The V gene lost 0 bases and the J gene lost 0 bases, with 15 bases spanning the gap. Here the CDR3 DNA reads TGCAGCGTTGAAGACCCTGCCCGGGAAATCTCTGGAAACACCATATATTTT. It specifies CSVEDPAREISGNTIYF.

CDR3: CASSESAAFTSGRNEQFF. The CDR3 DNA reads TGCGCCAGCAGTGAGTCGGCAGCATTCACTAGCGGGAGAAATGAGCAGTTCTTC. The rearrangement uses TRBV10-1 and TRBJ2-1; 11 nucleotides agree with TRBD2. CDR3 size: 18 residues. Looked up from germline, CDR1 is WNHNN and CDR2 is SYGVQD (reference sequence). V gave up 0 bases and J gave up 7 bases; unmatched junction bases: 11.

The rearrangement uses TRBV27 and TRBJ2-7; the D call may be TRBD1 or TRBD2 (5 bases each). The length of the CDR3 is 15 residues. V lost 3 bases, J lost 3 bases, and 15 bases lay in between. Germline CDR1 reads MNHEY; CDR2 reads SMNVEV (reference sequence). CDR3 region: CASSFPRDGVYEQYF. As DNA, the CDR3 is TGTGCCAGCAGTTTTCCACGGGACGGGGTCTACGAGCAGTACTTC.

The chain couples TRBV5-4 to TRBJ1-2; D unclear. The V end lost 0 bases, the J end lost 1 base, and 10 bases lay between the germline ends. CDR1 SGHNT and CDR2 YYREEE come from the germline V gene (reference sequence). The CDR3 extends over 15 amino acids. The CDR3 protein is CASSLGVPGNYGYTF. The DNA for the CDR3 is TGTGCCAGCAGCTTGGGGGTCCCGGGTAACTATGGCTACACCTTC.

The chain uses TRBV5-1 and TRBJ2-2; 10 bases align to TRBD2. CDR1 and CDR2 (germline): SGHRS, YFSETQ. This CDR3 comprises 19 residues. Trimming removed 0 bases from V and 0 bases from J; junction bases left unmatched: 8. CDR3 in amino acids: CASSLEGRLAGANTGELFF. CDR3 nucleotide sequence: TGCGCCAGCAGCTTGGAGGGGCGTCTAGCGGGGGCGAACACCGGGGAGCTGTTTTTT.